Following are 15 T cell receptor beta chains from one sample sequenced in a study of T cells in women clearing cervical HPV infection. The assay was immunoSEQ multiplex PCR, and TCRdb's table has in-frame clones only and misses some. The sample data list around 35,000 clones. Sequencing was done on a sample of blood buffy coat. The receptors come from a woman aged 18 to 69 with a cervical HPV16 infection that either progressed to CIN3+ or cleared (not recorded which).

Remarks on this clone: The sequenced fragment ends 3 residues before the CDR3 boundary, so the rest is inferred from the germline J gene. This rearrangement joins TRBV29-1 to TRBJ2-1; no definite D call. Germline CDR1 SQVTM, CDR2 ANQGSEA. The CDR3 is 11 amino acids. Trimming cost V 0 bases and J 7 bases, with 4 bases left between them. CDR3 DNA (partial): TGCAGCGTTGAAGACCTGAATGAG. As protein: CSVEDLNE. The CDR3 reads in full as CSVEDLNEQFF.

Points on this clone: The DNA ends 3 residues before the CDR3 does, and the rest of the CDR3 is filled in from the germline J gene. V is TRBV6-2 or TRBV6-3 and J is TRBJ1-2; D is undetermined. Germline V gene sequence: CDR1 MNHEY, CDR2 SVGEGT. CDR3 size: 13 residues. CDR3 bases read: TGTGCCAGCAGTTGGACGGGGAATGGAGGC. Protein product: CASSWTGNGG. The complete CDR3 protein is CASSWTGNGGYTF.

The CDR3 loop reads CAIQAGLTYQETQYF. The part of the CDR3 DNA that was read is TGTGCCATACAAGCGGGACTTACGTACCAAGAGACC. The chain recombines TRBV2 with TRBJ2-5, with 7 positions matching TRBD2. The read terminates 3 residues before the CDR3 end, so the remaining end is supplied by the germline J gene. CDR1 is SNHLY, CDR2 FYNNEI, per germline. CDR3 length: 15 residues. Unmatched junction bases numbered 11, after V lost 10 bases and J lost 0 bases.

Incomplete CDR3 DNA: TGTGCCAGCAGCTTACTGCAGAGCACAGATACG. This codes for CASSLLQSTDT. The whole CDR3 is CASSLLQSTDTQYF. The chain links TRBV7-2 to TRBJ2-3, with unresolved D. The observed sequence ends 3 residues before the CDR3 terminus, with the missing tail filled in from the germline J gene. Germline values: CDR1 SGHTA, CDR2 FQGNSA. The V gene lost 2 bases and the J gene lost 0 bases, with 6 bases spanning the gap. The CDR3 length is 14 residues.

Of note for this clone: Read data end 3 residues before the CDR3 end; the end is taken from the germline J gene. The chain links TRBV19 to TRBJ1-1; perhaps TRBD1 as D (5 bases). The V gene's germline CDR1 is LNHDA and CDR2 SQIVND (reference sequence). Deletions cut 3 bases from V and 0 bases from J, with 14 bases between. This CDR3 spans 16 amino acids. Incomplete CDR3 DNA: TGTGCCAGTAGTATCGGGTCCGAGACAGTGAACACTGAA. It encodes CASSIGSETVNTE. The CDR3, in full, reads CASSIGSETVNTEAFF.

Points on this clone: The CDR3 end is not reached by the read, which stops 3 residues before it; the germline J gene fills it in. This rearrangement joins TRBV12-3 or TRBV12-4 to TRBJ1-4, with TRBD1 as a possible D gene (5 bases). Deletions cut 3 bases from V and 4 bases from J, with 9 bases between. The CDR3 length is 14 residues. The DNA read from the CDR3 is TGTGCCAGCAGTTTTCAGGGTCTTAATGAAAAA. It is translated as CASSFQGLNEK. In full, the CDR3 reads CASSFQGLNEKLFF.

As concerns this clone: The observed sequence ends 3 residues before the CDR3 terminus, with the missing tail filled in from the germline J gene. This rearrangement joins TRBV9 to TRBJ2-3; D perhaps matches TRBD2 (5 bases). This CDR3 comprises 15 residues. Trimming left V 0 bases short and J 2 bases short, with 10 bases between. Germline CDR1 and CDR2: SGDLS and YYNGEE. The DNA read from the CDR3 is TGTGCCAGCAGCGTAGAGCGGATCCCCACAGATACG. The encoded protein is CASSVERIPTDT. The CDR3 as a whole reads CASSVERIPTDTQYF.

Worth noting for this clone: Read sequence stops 3 residues before the CDR3 end, and the germline J gene provides the missing end. V is TRBV19 and J is TRBJ1-2; 7 bases line up with TRBD1. Germline V CDR1 and CDR2: LNHDA, SQIVND (reference sequence). This CDR3 has 17 amino acids. V shed 4 bases, J shed 0 bases, and the junction held 11 bases outside the gene matches. The CDR3 bases that were read are TGTGCCAGTAGTAGGAAAGGGACAGCTACTTCTAACTATGGC. Its protein is CASSRKGTATSNYG. Given in full, the CDR3 is CASSRKGTATSNYGYTF.

About this clone: The DNA ends 3 residues before the CDR3 does, and the rest of the CDR3 is filled in from the germline J gene. V gene TRBV29-1 combines with J gene TRBJ1-2, with D possibly being TRBD1 (6 bases). Trimming took off 5 bases at V and 2 bases at J, with 9 bases between the two ends. Germline CDR1 and CDR2: SQVTM and ANQGSEA. This CDR3 spans 12 amino acids. Partial CDR3 DNA: TGCAGCGTTTCGACAGGAAACTATGGC. It is translated as CSVSTGNYG. The entire CDR3 is CSVSTGNYGYTF.

Note on this clone: The observed sequence ends 3 residues before the CDR3 terminus, with the missing tail filled in from the germline J gene. V and J are TRBV29-1 and TRBJ2-3; D possibly corresponds to TRBD1 (5 bases). Trimming shortened V by 3 bases and J by 1 base, and 14 bases separated the two germline ends. In germline, CDR1 is SQVTM, CDR2 ANQGSEA. CDR3 length: 15 amino acids. CDR3 DNA (partial): TGCAGCGTTGATTCCGTAGGGGAAGGCACAGATACG. It translates to CSVDSVGEGTDT. The entire CDR3 protein is CSVDSVGEGTDTQYF.

Concerning this clone: The CDR3 is cut off 3 residues early in the read; its end comes from the germline J gene. This rearrangement joins TRBV18 to TRBJ1-2; 8 positions agree with TRBD1. With 3 bases clipped from V and 5 bases from J, the junction kept 23 bases outside the gene matches. The CDR3 consists of 20 residues. Looked up from germline, CDR1 is KGHSH and CDR2 is LQKENI. The CDR3 loop is CASSPRTPGGGSIVVYGYTF. The sequenced part of the CDR3 DNA is TGTGCCAGCTCACCCCGTACTCCAGGGGGCGGAAGTATCGTCGTTTATGGC. Supplemented by reference TRBV18 and TRBJ1-2, the full variable domain reads NAGVMQNPRHLVRRRGQEARLRCSPMKGHSHVYWYRQLPEEGLKFMVYLQKENIIDESGMPKERFSAEFPKEGPSILRIQQVVRGDSAAYFCASSPRTPGGGSIVVYGYTFGSGTRLTVV.

Concerning this clone itself: The sequence runs out 3 residues before the end of the CDR3; the remainder is reconstructed from the germline J gene. The chain is built from TRBV2 and TRBJ1-1, with D perhaps matching TRBD1 (5 bases). Germline loops: CDR1 SNHLY, CDR2 FYNNEI. The CDR3 covers 13 residues. V lost 6 bases, J lost 2 bases, and 10 bases lay in between. CDR3 sequence: CASSIGVNTEAFF. The sequenced part of the CDR3 DNA is TGTGCCAGCAGCATAGGGGTAAACACTGAA.

With regard to this clone: The read gets to within 3 residues of the CDR3 end, and the germline J gene fills in the rest. The chain combines TRBV19 with TRBJ2-1, with 12 bases lining up with TRBD2. The CDR3 is 16 amino acids. Germline V gene lookup returns CDR1 LNHDA and CDR2 SQIVND (reference sequence). V lost 6 bases and J lost 3; bases outside the gene matches: 6. The sequenced CDR3 bases are TGTGCCAGTAGGATACAACTAGCGGGAGGCTACAATGAG. It codes for CASRIQLAGGYNE. The whole CDR3 protein is CASRIQLAGGYNEQFF.

A remark on this clone: The CDR3 extends 3 residues past the end of the read, so its final part is completed from the germline J gene. The chain couples TRBV6-2 or TRBV6-3 to TRBJ2-3; D perhaps matches TRBD1 (6 bases). Germline lookup yields CDR1 MNHEY and CDR2 SVGEGT. V shed 6 bases and J shed 1 base, with 14 bases lying between them. This CDR3 is 15 amino acids long. CDR3 DNA (partial): TGTGCCAGCAGCCGACATGGGGGCGGCACAGATACG. Protein sequence: CASSRHGGGTDT. The full-length CDR3 reads as CASSRHGGGTDTQYF.

Comment on this clone: The read stops 3 residues short of the end of the CDR3; the missing end is completed from the germline J gene. V gene TRBV7-9 combines with J gene TRBJ2-2; no clear D. V was shortened by 6 bases and J by 5 bases, with 4 bases between the two germline ends. CDR3 length: 11 amino acids. Germline CDR1 reads SEHNR; CDR2 reads FQNEAQ (reference sequence). CDR3 bases read: TGTGCCAGCAGTCCGACCGGGGAG. Translated, it gives CASSPTGE. Given in full, the CDR3 is CASSPTGELFF.